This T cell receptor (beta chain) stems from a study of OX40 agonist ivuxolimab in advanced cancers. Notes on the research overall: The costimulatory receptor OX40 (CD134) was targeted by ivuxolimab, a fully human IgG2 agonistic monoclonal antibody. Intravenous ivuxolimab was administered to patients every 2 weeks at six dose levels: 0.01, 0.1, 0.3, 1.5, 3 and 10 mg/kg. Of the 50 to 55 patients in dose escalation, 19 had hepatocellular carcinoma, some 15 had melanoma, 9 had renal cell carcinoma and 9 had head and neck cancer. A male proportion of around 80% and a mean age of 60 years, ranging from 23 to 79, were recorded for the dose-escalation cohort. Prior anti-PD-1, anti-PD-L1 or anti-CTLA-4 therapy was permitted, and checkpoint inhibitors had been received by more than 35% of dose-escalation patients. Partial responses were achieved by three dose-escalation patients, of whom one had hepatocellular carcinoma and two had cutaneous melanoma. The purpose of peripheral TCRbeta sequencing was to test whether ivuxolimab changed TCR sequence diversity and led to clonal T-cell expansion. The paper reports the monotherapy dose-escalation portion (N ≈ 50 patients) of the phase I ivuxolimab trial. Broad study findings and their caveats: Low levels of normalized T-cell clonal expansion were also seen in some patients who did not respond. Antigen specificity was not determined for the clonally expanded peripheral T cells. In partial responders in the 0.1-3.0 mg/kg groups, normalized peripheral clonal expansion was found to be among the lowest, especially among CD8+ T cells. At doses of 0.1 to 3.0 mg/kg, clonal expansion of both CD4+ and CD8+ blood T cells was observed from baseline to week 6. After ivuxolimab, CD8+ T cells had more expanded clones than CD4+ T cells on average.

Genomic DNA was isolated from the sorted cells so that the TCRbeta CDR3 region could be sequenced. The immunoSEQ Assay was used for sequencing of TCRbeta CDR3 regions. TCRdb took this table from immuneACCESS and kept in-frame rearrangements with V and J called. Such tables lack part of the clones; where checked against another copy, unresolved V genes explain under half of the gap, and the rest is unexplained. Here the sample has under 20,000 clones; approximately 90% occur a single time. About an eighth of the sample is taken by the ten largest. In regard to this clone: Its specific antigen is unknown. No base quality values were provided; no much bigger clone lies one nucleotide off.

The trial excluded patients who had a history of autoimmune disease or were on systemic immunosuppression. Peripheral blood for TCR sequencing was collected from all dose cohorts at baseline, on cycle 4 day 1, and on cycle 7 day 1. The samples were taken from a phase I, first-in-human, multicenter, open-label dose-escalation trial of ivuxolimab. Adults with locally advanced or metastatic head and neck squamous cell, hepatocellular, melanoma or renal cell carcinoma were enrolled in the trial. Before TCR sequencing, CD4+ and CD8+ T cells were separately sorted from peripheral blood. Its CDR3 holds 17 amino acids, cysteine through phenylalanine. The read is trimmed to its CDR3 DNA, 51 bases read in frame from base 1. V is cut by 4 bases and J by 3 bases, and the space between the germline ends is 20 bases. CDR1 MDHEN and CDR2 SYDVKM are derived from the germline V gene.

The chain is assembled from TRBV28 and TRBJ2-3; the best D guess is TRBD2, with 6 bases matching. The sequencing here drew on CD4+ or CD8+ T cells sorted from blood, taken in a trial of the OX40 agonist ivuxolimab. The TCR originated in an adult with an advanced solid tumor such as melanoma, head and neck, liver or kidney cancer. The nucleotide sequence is TGTGCCAGCAGTTCCCGCCGACTAGACAGAGGGACAGATACGCAGTATTTT. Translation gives CASSSRRLDRGTDTQYF.